The clone carrying this T cell receptor (beta chain) has just one count. The CDR3 runs 14 residues. Germline V gene sequence: CDR1 MDHEN, CDR2 SYDVKM. V shed 7 bases and J 1 base; nucleotides not matched to a gene: 4. These data come from a study of T cell repertoires in ileal Crohn's disease. Here immunoSEQ multiplex PCR was the method, and the copy in TCRdb shows in-frame clones only, minus some. This sample has several thousand clones, with roughly 77% found just once. The sample taken for sequencing was ileal tissue. This TCR was recovered from an adult with Crohn's disease. The chain couples TRBV28 to TRBJ2-7; 10 bases align to TRBD2. For the CDR3, the DNA is TGTGCCAGCAAACTAGCGGGGAATTCCTACGAGCAGTACTTC. This gives the protein CASKLAGNSYEQYF.